One sample yielded the 27 T cell receptor beta chains listed below, sequenced in a study of blood T cell repertoires in COVID-19. Sequencing used immunoSEQ multiplex PCR; TCRdb keeps in-frame clones, though not all of them. The sample holds about 220,000 clones, approximately 83% seen once. The sequencing input was PBMCs or T cells enriched from blood (not recorded which). The receptors were sampled from a woman aged 60-75 years who had recovered from COVID-19.

Here the CDR3 DNA reads TGTGCCAGCAGCTTAGTACGGTATAGCAATCAGCCCCAGCATTTT. Its translation: CASSLVRYSNQPQHF. V is TRBV7-2 and J is TRBJ1-5, with unresolved D. CDR3 length: 15 residues. V was trimmed by 1 base and J by 0 bases, leaving 7 bases between them. CDR1 and CDR2 from the germline V gene are SGHTA and FQGNSA.

The V and J genes are TRBV16 and TRBJ1-3; the D is unclear. Germline V gene sequence: CDR1 KGHSY, CDR2 FQNENV. V was pared by 2 bases and J by 3 bases, with 11 bases between. This CDR3 spans 15 amino acids. This CDR3 is CASSQQVLSGNTIYF. CDR3 nucleotide sequence: TGTGCCAGCAGCCAACAGGTCCTGAGTGGAAACACCATATATTTT.

The rearrangement uses TRBV2 and TRBJ2-1, with 10 nucleotides matching TRBD2. V shed 7 bases, J shed 6 bases, and the junction held 9 bases outside the gene matches. CDR1 SNHLY and CDR2 FYNNEI come from the germline V gene. This CDR3 comprises 15 residues. The CDR3 sequence: CASIFPLAGTNEQFF. CDR3 DNA: TGTGCCAGCATCTTTCCACTAGCGGGAACCAATGAGCAGTTCTTC.

The rearrangement links TRBV11-2 to TRBJ2-7; D uncertain. Germline CDR1 is SGHAT and CDR2 is FQNNGV. The CDR3 is 14 amino acids. The V and J ends lost 1 base and 0 bases respectively, with 7 bases between them. This CDR3 is CASSLGFSSYEQYF. In DNA, the CDR3 is TGTGCCAGCAGCTTAGGTTTCTCCTCCTACGAGCAGTACTTC.

The chain has TRBV13 and TRBJ1-4; D uncertain. CDR3 length: 14 amino acids. With 3 bases removed from V and 4 bases from J, the gap between germline ends came to 9 bases. Germline V CDR1 and CDR2: PRHDT, FYEKMQ (reference sequence). CDR3 region: CASSLGPGNEKLFF. CDR3 nucleotides: TGTGCCAGCAGCTTGGGCCCCGGTAATGAAAAACTGTTTTTT.

The V call is TRBV6-2 or TRBV6-3, the J call TRBJ2-3; TRBD2 aligns across 12 bases. CDR3 length equals 15 residues. Germline CDR1 reads MNHEY; CDR2 reads SVGEGT. The V segment lost 5 bases and the J segment 4 bases; nucleotides outside the gene matches: 4. DNA for the CDR3: TGTGCCAGCAGTGCCCTAGCGGGGGGGCCAGATACGCAGTATTTT. Amino acid sequence: CASSALAGGPDTQYF.

This rearrangement joins TRBV5-5 to TRBJ2-5, with 12 bases identical to TRBD2. The CDR3 consists of 17 residues. V gave up 1 base and J gave up 4 bases; unmatched junction bases: 8. Per germline, CDR1 SGHKS and CDR2 YYEKEE (reference sequence). The CDR3 region is CASSLRTSGVQPETQYF. In nucleotides, the CDR3 is TGTGCCAGCAGCTTGCGGACTAGCGGGGTACAGCCAGAGACCCAGTACTTC.

The rearrangement joins TRBV29-1 to TRBJ2-3; maybe TRBD2 (7 bases). The V and J ends lost 6 bases and 2 bases respectively, with 18 bases between them. This CDR3 spans 15 amino acids. Germline V gene lookup returns CDR1 SQVTM and CDR2 ANQGSEA. The CDR3 coding sequence is TGCAGCGTGTCGGGGGCTAGCGGAAACACAGATACGCAGTATTTT. This translates into CSVSGASGNTDTQYF.

About this clone itself: One junction end does not reproduce the germline sequence, and a read error may be involved. This chain uses TRBV7-9 with TRBJ1-1; D call uncertain. This CDR3 is built from 11 residues. Germline lookup yields CDR1 SEHNR and CDR2 FQNEAQ (reference sequence). The CDR3 coding sequence is TGTGCCAGCAGCTTAGAGACTGGAGCTTTCTTT. Translated: CASSLETGAFF.

The chain employs TRBV10-3 and TRBJ1-4, with 7 bases fitting TRBD1. The V and J ends lost 6 bases and 4 bases, in that order; junction bases with no gene match: 14. In germline, CDR1 is ENHRY, CDR2 SYGVKD. This CDR3 region has 17 residues. CDR3 nucleotide sequence: TGTGCCATCAGCCAGGGGGGTAATTTCCCTCTTAATGAAAAACTGTTTTTT. Amino acids: CAISQGGNFPLNEKLFF.

This clone was observed a handful of times. This sequence joins TRBV6-2 or TRBV6-3 and TRBJ1-1, with 8 bases aligning to TRBD1. This CDR3 is 18 amino acids long. Germline V gene sequence: CDR1 MNHEY, CDR2 SVGEGT. The junction had 11 bases not matched to a gene; V was cut back by 2 bases and J by 0 bases. CDR3 in amino acids: CASSYRGRPGGVNTEAFF. In DNA form, the CDR3 reads TGTGCCAGCAGTTACAGGGGGCGTCCAGGGGGCGTGAACACTGAAGCTTTCTTT.

The J gene is TRBJ1-1, the V gene TRBV6-4, with D perhaps TRBD1 (5 bases). This CDR3 region has 13 residues. Per germline, CDR1 MRHNA and CDR2 SNTAGT. The V and J ends lost 5 bases and 1 base respectively, with 8 bases between them. CDR3 coding DNA: TGTGCCAGCAGTTGGGGGGAGAACACTGAAGCTTTCTTT. Translating gives CASSWGENTEAFF.

The chain links TRBV5-1 to TRBJ1-6; 10 bases fit TRBD1. Germline CDR1 reads SGHRS; CDR2 reads YFSETQ. The length of the CDR3 is 17 residues. The V gene end was trimmed by 3 bases and the J gene end by 7 bases; junction bases not matched to a gene: 10. The CDR3 protein is CASSSMGQGNVNSPLHF. The CDR3 DNA reads TGCGCCAGCAGCTCTATGGGACAGGGGAATGTAAATTCACCCCTCCACTTT.

The V and J genes are TRBV27 and TRBJ1-5; D remains ambiguous. V was trimmed by 8 bases and J by 4 bases, leaving 21 bases between them. Germline CDR1 MNHEY, CDR2 SMNVEV (reference sequence). The length of the CDR3 is 16 residues. Here the CDR3 reads CASFLGGLGENQPQHF. The CDR3 DNA sequence: TGTGCCAGCTTCCTGGGAGGTCTCGGAGAGAATCAGCCCCAGCATTTT.

The rearrangement links TRBV19 to TRBJ1-5; D is possibly TRBD1 (6 bases). The CDR3 is 15 amino acids. Germline V CDR1 and CDR2: LNHDA, SQIVND (reference sequence). V shed 7 bases and J shed 6 bases, with 19 bases lying between them. The CDR3 reads CASTIGTGSGQPQHF. In nucleotides, the CDR3 is TGTGCCAGTACCATCGGAACAGGGTCGGGTCAGCCCCAGCATTTT. Full variable domain (missing parts from reference TRBV19 and TRBJ1-5): DGGITQSPKYLFRKEGQNVTLSCEQNLNHDAMYWYRQDPGQGLRLIYYSQIVNDFQKGDIAEGYSVSREKKESFPLTVTSAQKNPTAFYLCASTIGTGSGQPQHFGDGTRLSIL.

The rearrangement links TRBV6-5 to TRBJ1-1, with 8 bases that match TRBD1. With V trimmed by 1 base and J by 11 bases, 15 bases remained unmatched. The germline CDR1 and CDR2 sequences are MNHEY and SVGAGI. This CDR3 has 16 amino acids. The CDR3 bases are TGTGCCAGCAGTTACTTCCTAGCCCCAGGGGGCGCGGGGGCTTTCTTT. Residues: CASSYFLAPGGAGAFF.

The chain couples TRBV5-1 to TRBJ2-2; TRBD2 agrees at 8 bases. CDR3 size: 16 residues. After removal of 4 bases from V and 5 bases from J, the junction contained 10 bases not matched to a gene. Germline CDR1 is SGHRS and CDR2 is YFSETQ. CDR3 sequence (DNA): TGCGCCAGCAGCCCGGACCCGGGGGGGGCAACCGGGGAGCTGTTTTTT. This translates into CASSPDPGGATGELFF.

V and J are TRBV9 and TRBJ2-1, with 8 positions matching TRBD2. With V trimmed by 6 bases and J by 8 bases, 7 bases remained unmatched. Germline V gene sequence: CDR1 SGDLS, CDR2 YYNGEE. The CDR3 extends over 13 amino acids. CDR3 region: CASTDRGGHEQFF. The DNA of the CDR3 is TGTGCCAGCACGGACCGGGGGGGCCATGAGCAGTTCTTC.

The gene calls are TRBV11-2 and TRBJ1-2; 7 bases align to TRBD1. V trimming: 5 bases; J trimming: 0 bases; junction bases outside the gene matches: 6. The germline gives CDR1 SGHAT, CDR2 FQNNGV. CDR3 size: 15 residues. The CDR3 reads CASSQGQGANYGYTF. The DNA of the CDR3 is TGTGCCAGCAGCCAGGGGCAGGGGGCTAACTATGGCTACACCTTC.

This chain links TRBV10-3 with TRBJ2-3; perhaps TRBD2 as D (6 bases). The germline V gene has CDR1 ENHRY and CDR2 SYGVKD. The V and J ends lost 0 bases and 1 base respectively, with 14 bases between them. The CDR3 is 17 amino acids. In nucleotides, the CDR3 is TGTGCCATCAGTGAGTCGAAGGTAACGGGGGGCACAGATACGCAGTATTTT. This codes for CAISESKVTGGTDTQYF.

In its sample, this clone was seen once. V usage is TRBV5-4 and J usage is TRBJ2-7; 9 positions match TRBD2. Trimming at V came to 4 bases and at J to 5 bases, leaving 10 bases not matched to a gene. The CDR3 is 15 amino acids. Germline loops: CDR1 SGHNT, CDR2 YYREEE (reference sequence). The CDR3 reads CASSQTGTSFDEQYF. Written as DNA, the CDR3 is TGTGCCAGCAGCCAGACCGGGACTAGCTTCGACGAGCAGTACTTC.

This clone was observed once. This chain uses TRBV4-3 with TRBJ2-3, with 14 nucleotides matching TRBD2. Germline V gene lookup returns CDR1 LGHNA and CDR2 YSLEER. The CDR3 is 16 residues long. V was clipped by 1 base and J by 7 bases; unmatched bases: 4. The chain's CDR3 is CASSQGTSGGWYTQYF. CDR3 DNA sequence: TGCGCCAGCAGCCAAGGGACTAGCGGGGGGTGGTATACGCAGTATTTT.

This clone came up once. The rearrangement joins TRBV3-1 (or the pseudogene TRBV3-2) to TRBJ1-2; D is perhaps TRBD1 (6 bases). V was trimmed by 1 base and J by 8 bases, leaving 14 bases between them. The CDR3 is 14 amino acids. Germline CDR1 LGHDT, CDR2 YNNKEL (reference sequence). The CDR3 here is CASSQGSGDRGYTF. The DNA of the CDR3 is TGTGCCAGCAGCCAAGGCTCAGGGGATCGCGGCTACACCTTC.

The table lists this clone with a few counts. The V gene is TRBV15, the J gene TRBJ1-6; unclear D gene. The CDR3 runs 14 residues. CDR1 is LNHNV, CDR2 YYDKDF, per germline (reference sequence). Trimming left V 0 bases short and J 8 bases short, with 8 bases between. The DNA for the CDR3 is TGTGCCACCAGCAGAGATACAGAATATTCACCCCTCCACTTT. It is translated as CATSRDTEYSPLHF.

This chain uses TRBV11-3 with TRBJ2-5, with D hard to call. V was pared by 5 bases and J by 1 base, with 14 bases between. From germline, CDR1 is SGHNT and CDR2 YENEEA. The CDR3 runs to 15 residues. CDR3 residues: CASSPGFAAQETQYF. The CDR3 DNA is TGTGCCAGCAGCCCCGGGTTCGCGGCCCAAGAGACCCAGTACTTC.

Written as DNA, the CDR3 is TGTGCCAGCAGTGAGTCTGTCGGAAAACTGTTTTTT. Protein: CASSESVGKLFF. The chain is built from TRBV25-1 and TRBJ1-4; no firm D call. From germline, CDR1 is MGHDK and CDR2 SYGVNS. V lost 3 bases and J 10 bases, leaving 9 bases between the germline ends. The CDR3 has 12 residues.

This clone was picked up a small number of times. The rearrangement joins TRBV18 to TRBJ2-1; TRBD1 matches 10 bases. V shed 5 bases, J shed 6 bases, and the junction held 10 bases outside the gene matches. This CDR3 comprises 16 residues. Per the germline V gene, CDR1 is KGHSH and CDR2 is LQKENI. CDR3 in amino acids: CASSYRTGGVRNEQFF. The CDR3, as DNA: TGTGCCAGCTCATACCGGACAGGGGGGGTCCGCAATGAGCAGTTCTTC. Full variable domain (missing parts from reference TRBV18 and TRBJ2-1): NAGVMQNPRHLVRRRGQEARLRCSPMKGHSHVYWYRQLPEEGLKFMVYLQKENIIDESGMPKERFSAEFPKEGPSILRIQQVVRGDSAAYFCASSYRTGGVRNEQFFGPGTRLTVL.